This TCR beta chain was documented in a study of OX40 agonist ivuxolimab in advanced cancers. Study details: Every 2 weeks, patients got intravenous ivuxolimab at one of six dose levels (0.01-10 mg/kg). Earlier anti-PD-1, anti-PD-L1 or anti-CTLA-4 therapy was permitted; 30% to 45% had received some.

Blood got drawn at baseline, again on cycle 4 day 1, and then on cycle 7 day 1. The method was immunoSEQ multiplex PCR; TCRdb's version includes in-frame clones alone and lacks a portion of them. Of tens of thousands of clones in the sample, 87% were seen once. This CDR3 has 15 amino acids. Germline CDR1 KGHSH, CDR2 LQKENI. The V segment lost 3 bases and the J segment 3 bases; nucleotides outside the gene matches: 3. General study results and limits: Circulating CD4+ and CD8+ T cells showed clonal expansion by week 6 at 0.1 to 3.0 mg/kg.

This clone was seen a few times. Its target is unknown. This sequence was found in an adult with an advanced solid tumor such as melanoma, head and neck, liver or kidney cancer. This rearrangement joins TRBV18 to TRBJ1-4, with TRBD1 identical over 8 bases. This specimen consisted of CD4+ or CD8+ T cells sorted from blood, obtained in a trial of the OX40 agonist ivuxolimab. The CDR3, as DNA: TGTGCCAGCTCACCCCGACAGGGGCCTAATGAAAAACTGTTTTTT. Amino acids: CASSPRQGPNEKLFF.